This entry lists 27 T cell receptor beta chains sequenced from one sample in a study of T-cell reconstitution after alpha-beta-depleted transplantation in children. During its preparation, the TCRbeta library received unique molecular identifiers. TCRdb re-analysed the PCR reads in MiXCR, keeping a single row per CDR3 protein. In the table there are around 670,000 distinct CDR3 sequences, approximately 14% of which are singletons. The sequencing used PBMCs, collected before TCRalphabeta/CD19-depleted stem cell transplant. Receptor source: a girl aged 2-10 years with congenital amegakaryocytic thrombocytopenia, due to receive a stem cell transplant.

As concerns this clonotype: A read error may explain this, as a much larger clone is one base away. This chain connects TRBV5-1 to TRBJ2-1; 9 bases match TRBD2. This CDR3 has 16 amino acids. Per the germline V gene, CDR1 is SGHRS and CDR2 is YFSETQ. The ends lost 6 bases at V and 6 bases at J; junction bases unmatched: 13. CDR3 protein: CASTIAGLAGINEQFF. In DNA form, the CDR3 reads TGCGCCAGCACCATAGCCGGTCTAGCGGGAATCAATGAGCAGTTCTTC.

This clonotype was observed a few times. This sequence joins TRBV29-1 and TRBJ2-3; D perhaps matches TRBD1 (6 bases). The CDR3 runs to 14 residues. V lost 1 base to trimming and J lost 2 bases, with 10 bases between them. Germline lookup yields CDR1 SQVTM and CDR2 ANQGSEA. CDR3 amino acids: CSVEGDIYTDTQYF. The DNA for the CDR3 is TGCAGCGTTGAAGGGGACATATACACAGATACGCAGTATTTT.

Ten or more counts support this clonotype. The CDR3: CAIGETGATGELFF. The DNA of the CDR3 is TGTGCCATCGGAGAGACAGGGGCCACCGGGGAGCTGTTTTTT. The chain employs TRBV10-3 and TRBJ2-2, with TRBD1 matching over 8 bases. The germline V gene has CDR1 ENHRY and CDR2 SYGVKD. The CDR3 is 14 residues long. The ends lost 8 bases at V and 4 bases at J; junction bases unmatched: 6.

This clonotype was recorded many times. V and J are TRBV11-2 and TRBJ2-1, with 10 bases aligning to TRBD2. The CDR3 consists of 15 residues. V lost 1 base, J lost 13 bases, and 10 bases stayed unmatched. CDR1 is SGHAT, CDR2 FQNNGV, per germline. The CDR3 spells CASSLGRLAGVKQFF. DNA of the CDR3: TGTGCCAGCAGCTTAGGTCGGCTAGCGGGAGTGAAACAGTTCTTC.

There are many counts of this clonotype. This chain connects TRBV20-1 to TRBJ1-3; D is uncertain. Trimming pared 0 bases from V and 0 bases from J, leaving 6 bases between. Germline CDR1 and CDR2: DFQATT and SNEGSKA (reference sequence). The CDR3 totals 14 residues. CDR3 residues: CSARDVSSGNTIYF. In DNA, the CDR3 is TGCAGTGCTAGAGACGTTTCCTCTGGAAACACCATATATTTT.

This clonotype was observed a few times. J is TRBJ2-3 and V is TRBV12-3 or TRBV12-4; D remains ambiguous. Trimming removed 6 bases at V and 4 bases at J, with 17 bases between. The CDR3 loop spans 15 amino acids. CDR3 loop: CASRHPPAGADTQYF. The CDR3 nucleotides read TGTGCCAGCAGGCATCCCCCAGCTGGGGCAGATACGCAGTATTTT.

V usage is TRBV28 and J usage is TRBJ2-2; D is possibly TRBD1 (6 bases). The CDR3 covers 14 residues. Per germline, CDR1 MDHEN and CDR2 SYDVKM. V dropped 7 bases and J dropped 5 bases, with 14 bases sitting between them. Written as DNA, the CDR3 is TGTGCCAGCAAATCCGGGACACCTACCGGGGAGCTGTTTTTT. This translates into CASKSGTPTGELFF.

This clonotype showed up many times. The DNA of the CDR3 is TGCAGCGTTAAAAAAGACACAGATACGCAGTATTTT. Its translation is CSVKKDTDTQYF. J is TRBJ2-3 and V is TRBV29-1; D gene unclear. V dropped 5 bases and J dropped 2 bases, with 8 bases sitting between them. Germline CDR1 is SQVTM and CDR2 is ANQGSEA. There are 12 residues in the CDR3.

This clonotype appeared a few times. The J gene is TRBJ1-1, the V gene TRBV20-1; possible D gene TRBD1, 6 bases. Germline V gene lookup returns CDR1 DFQATT and CDR2 SNEGSKA (reference sequence). The CDR3 has 17 amino acids. V was pared by 0 bases and J by 7 bases, with 24 bases between. In DNA, the CDR3 is TGCAGTGCTAGAGATCTCTGGGGGCCAGCCGCTGTTCGTGAAGCTTTCTTT. The encoded protein is CSARDLWGPAAVREAFF.

This clonotype was seen a handful of times. V and J are TRBV5-5 and TRBJ2-5; 11 bases are shared with TRBD2. The CDR3 loop spans 16 amino acids. V lost 4 bases, J lost 2 bases, and 7 bases stayed unmatched. CDR1 is SGHKS and CDR2 is YYEKEE in the germline V gene (reference sequence). The CDR3 is CASSTYGTSGQETQYF. The CDR3 DNA reads as TGTGCCAGCAGCACCTACGGGACTAGCGGACAAGAGACCCAGTACTTC.

About this clonotype itself: Possible read error: a much larger clone is one base away. The V gene is TRBV5-1, the J gene TRBJ2-1; perhaps D is TRBD1 or TRBD2 (5 bases each). This CDR3 comprises 15 residues. V lost 0 bases and J 11 bases, leaving 18 bases between the germline ends. The germline V gene encodes CDR1 SGHRS and CDR2 YFSETQ. CDR3 region: CASSLGPSGPDKQFF. The CDR3 nucleotides are TGCGCCAGCAGCTTGGGACCGTCGGGACCTGATAAGCAGTTCTTC.

The table lists this clonotype with many counts. The chain combines TRBV27 with TRBJ2-5; perhaps TRBD1 as D (5 bases). V lost 7 bases to trimming and J lost 2 bases, with 20 bases between them. Germline V gives CDR1 MNHEY, CDR2 SMNVEV (reference sequence). The CDR3 covers 16 residues. For the CDR3, the DNA is TGTGCCAGCAAACCCCGCTATGGACACCTGCAAGAGACCCAGTACTTC. Translated: CASKPRYGHLQETQYF.

This clonotype was observed at least ten times. J is TRBJ1-4 and V is TRBV4-1; TRBD1 might be the D (6 bases). The CDR3 totals 14 residues. Trimming took 4 bases from V and 6 from J, leaving 12 bases between them. Germline V gives CDR1 MGHRA, CDR2 YSYEKL. This chain's CDR3 is CASSRVRGDEKLFF. The CDR3 nucleotides are TGCGCCAGCAGCCGGGTCAGGGGTGATGAAAAACTGTTTTTT.

This clonotype was detected only a few times. V and J are TRBV28 and TRBJ2-7, with D perhaps given as TRBD1 or TRBD2 (6 bases each). CDR3 length: 13 residues. Germline V CDR1 and CDR2: MDHEN, SYDVKM. V was pared by 8 bases and J by 3 bases, with 14 bases between. CDR3 DNA: TGTGCCAGCTCGGGAGAGGGGGACTACGAGCAGTACTTC. Amino acids: CASSGEGDYEQYF.

Comments on this clonotype: Because the CDR3's place on the DNA is in doubt, the DNA is left out and the CDR3 is given as listed by TCRdb. The gene calls are TRBV7-5 and TRBJ2-7; TRBD2 reflects the table's D call only, with no check against the DNA. TRBV7-5 represents a pseudogene. The CDR3 comprises 18 residues, both ends counted. CDR3 residues: CISVSEADPGLAFYEQYF.

This clonotype was seen at least ten times. This sequence joins TRBV20-1 and TRBJ1-4; a weak D match, TRBD1 (5 bases). Looked up from germline, CDR1 is DFQATT and CDR2 is SNEGSKA (reference sequence). V was clipped by 1 base and J by 4 bases, with 13 bases between them. The CDR3 consists of 15 residues. The CDR3 is CSARGLGGSNEKLFF. For the CDR3, the DNA is TGCAGTGCTAGAGGCCTTGGGGGGAGTAATGAAAAACTGTTTTTT.

This clonotype occurred many times. V gene TRBV12-3 or TRBV12-4 combines with J gene TRBJ2-1, with D tentatively TRBD1 or TRBD2 (6 bases each). This CDR3 comprises 13 residues. V lost 2 bases, J lost 9 bases, and 11 bases lay in between. The CDR3 sequence is CASSLKGGSEQFF. The CDR3 bases are TGTGCCAGCAGTTTAAAGGGGGGTAGTGAGCAGTTCTTC.

V gene TRBV9 combines with J gene TRBJ2-1, with 7 nucleotides matching TRBD2. Germline V lookup: CDR1 SGDLS, CDR2 YYNGEE. The CDR3 covers 15 residues. With V trimmed by 1 base and J by 5 bases, 6 bases remained unmatched. CDR3 amino acids: CASSVSLADHNEQFF. The CDR3 DNA reads as TGTGCCAGCAGCGTAAGTCTAGCGGACCACAATGAGCAGTTCTTC.

The chain links TRBV7-8 to TRBJ2-3; the D gene could be TRBD1 or TRBD2 (5 bases each). Germline V CDR1 and CDR2: SGHVS, FQNEAQ. Trimming took off 1 base at V and 6 bases at J, with 14 bases between the two ends. This CDR3 spans 15 amino acids. The CDR3 DNA is TGTGCCAGCAGCTTAGGGGGGACCGGCATGGATACGCAGTATTTT. Translation: CASSLGGTGMDTQYF.

This clonotype has at least ten counts. The chain links TRBV2 to TRBJ2-5; D gene unclear. The CDR3 runs to 12 residues. CDR1 is SNHLY, CDR2 FYNNEI, per germline. Trimming cost V 8 bases and J 1 base, with 8 bases left between them. DNA of the CDR3: TGTGCCAGCGGTCTGATCCAAGAGACCCAGTACTTC. As protein: CASGLIQETQYF.

This clonotype has ten or more counts. This chain connects TRBV20-1 to TRBJ1-3; no clear D gene. The CDR3 has 15 amino acids. Trimming removed 1 base at V and 1 base at J, with 11 bases between. Germline V gives CDR1 DFQATT, CDR2 SNEGSKA (reference sequence). CDR3 in DNA: TGCAGTGCTAGAGTTCCGGATCTATCTGGAAACACCATATATTTT. Residues: CSARVPDLSGNTIYF.

This clonotype was seen only a few times. The chain combines TRBV12-3 or TRBV12-4 with TRBJ2-1, with TRBD2 matching over 9 bases. The CDR3 is 15 residues long. The V segment lost 6 bases and the J segment 4 bases; nucleotides outside the gene matches: 7. CDR3 amino acids: CASRPRTSEYNEQFF. The CDR3 DNA follows: TGTGCCAGCAGACCTAGGACTAGCGAGTACAATGAGCAGTTCTTC.

This clonotype was observed a few times. The chain joins TRBV7-9 to TRBJ1-1; 7 positions match TRBD1. Germline CDR1 SEHNR, CDR2 FQNEAQ (reference sequence). This CDR3 is 16 amino acids long. V was clipped by 4 bases and J by 1 base; unmatched bases: 9. The CDR3 nucleotides are TGTGCCAGCAGCTCAACGAGGACAGGCGCGAACACTGAAGCTTTCTTT. Its protein product is CASSSTRTGANTEAFF.

The chain combines TRBV19 with TRBJ1-4; D ambiguous. Germline lookup yields CDR1 LNHDA and CDR2 SQIVND (reference sequence). V was cut by 7 bases and J by 7 bases, with 19 bases left in between. This CDR3 contains 15 residues. CDR3 protein: CASTPRTAPGEKLFF. The CDR3 nucleotides are TGTGCCAGTACCCCACGAACGGCGCCCGGTGAAAAACTGTTTTTT.

There are many counts of this clonotype. This rearrangement joins TRBV7-7 to TRBJ2-1; perhaps TRBD2 as D (6 bases). Germline-derived CDR1 and CDR2 are SSHAT and FNYEAQ (reference sequence). The length of the CDR3 is 14 residues. Between the trimmed V and J ends, which lost 6 bases and 7 bases, there was a span of 16 bases. In nucleotides, the CDR3 is TGTGCCAGCAGTGACCAGTACGGGAGTAATGAGCAGTTCTTC. Protein: CASSDQYGSNEQFF.

This clonotype was counted a few times. This chain links TRBV6-1 with TRBJ2-1; D gene unclear. V was shortened by 2 bases and J by 6 bases, with 11 bases between the two germline ends. CDR3 size: 14 residues. In germline, CDR1 is MNHNS, CDR2 SASEGT. The CDR3 DNA is TGTGCCAGCAGTGAAATGGCGTCGGGCAATGAGCAGTTCTTC. The encoded protein is CASSEMASGNEQFF.

This clonotype has only a few counts. The J gene is TRBJ2-7, the V gene TRBV20-1, with unresolved D. V lost 6 bases and J lost 5, with 17 bases in between. The CDR3 runs 13 residues. Germline lookup yields CDR1 DFQATT and CDR2 SNEGSKA (reference sequence). The chain's CDR3 is CSAPPGWSNEQYF. The CDR3 DNA reads TGCAGTGCCCCGCCCGGGTGGAGCAACGAGCAGTACTTC.